This T cell receptor (beta chain) was observed in a study of blood T cell repertoires in COVID-19. Overall study context: Sample material is recorded as cDNA or gDNA derived from T cells, B-cell-depleted T cells, or PBMCs.

Germline assignment: CDR1 SEHNR and CDR2 FQNEAQ (reference sequence). With V trimmed by 6 bases and J by 0 bases, 4 bases remained unmatched. This CDR3 contains 15 residues. Source study methods: For nucleated cells, counts were estimated from reference gene primer amplification. Profiling relied on immunoSEQ multiplex PCR, and the TCRdb table lists in-frame clones only, not all of them. V, J and clone size are those of that table, while D and trimming were read from the DNA. The sample gives 55,000 to 85,000 clones, roughly 86% of which show up once; roughly 0.83% is in the top ten. The TCR originated in a woman in her seventies with acute or convalescent COVID-19. The rearrangement joins TRBV7-9 to TRBJ1-3; 8 positions agree with TRBD1. Sequencing was carried out using peripheral blood. CDR3 sequence: CASRRDRISGNTIYF. The CDR3 bases are TGTGCCAGCAGACGGGACAGGATCTCTGGAAACACCATATATTTT.